This T cell receptor beta chain stems from a study of blood T cell repertoires in COVID-19. Sequencing used immunoSEQ multiplex PCR; TCRdb keeps in-frame clones, though not all of them. Here the sample spans fewer than 350,000 clones, 80% to 90% being singletons. The clonotype was recovered from a woman aged 40 to 50 with acute COVID-19. The sample was PBMCs or T cells enriched from blood (not recorded which).

DNA of the CDR3: TGTGCCAGCAGCTTAGGAACACTAGCGGGAGCAGATACGCAGTATTTT. This translates into CASSLGTLAGADTQYF. The rearrangement links TRBV11-3 to TRBJ2-3; TRBD2 matches 11 bases. V lost 1 base and J lost 4; bases outside the gene matches: 4. The germline V gene encodes CDR1 SGHNT and CDR2 YENEEA. The CDR3 loop spans 16 amino acids.